This TCR beta chain was sequenced for a study of patients and donors after allogeneic stem cell transplantation. TCRdb called the RT-PCR reads again in MiXCR, with one record for every CDR3 protein. The sample lists about 960,000 distinct CDR3 sequences; more than 15% were seen once. The V segment lost 4 bases and the J segment 0 bases; nucleotides outside the gene matches: 3. Germline V gene sequence: CDR1 DFQATT, CDR2 SNEGSKA (reference sequence). The CDR3 is 14 residues long. In its sample, this clonotype was seen a few times. V usage is TRBV20-1 and J usage is TRBJ2-3; 8 nucleotides agree with TRBD1. Material: blood, either unsorted or a sorted T cell fraction (not recorded which). The receptor was derived from a human donor who was either an allogeneic HSCT recipient or a stem cell or donor lymphocyte infusion donor (not recorded which). It is not recorded whose cells these are; they may come from a transplant donor. As DNA, the CDR3 is TGCAGTGCTACCAGGGACAGGAGCACAGATACGCAGTATTTT. Its translation is CSATRDRSTDTQYF.